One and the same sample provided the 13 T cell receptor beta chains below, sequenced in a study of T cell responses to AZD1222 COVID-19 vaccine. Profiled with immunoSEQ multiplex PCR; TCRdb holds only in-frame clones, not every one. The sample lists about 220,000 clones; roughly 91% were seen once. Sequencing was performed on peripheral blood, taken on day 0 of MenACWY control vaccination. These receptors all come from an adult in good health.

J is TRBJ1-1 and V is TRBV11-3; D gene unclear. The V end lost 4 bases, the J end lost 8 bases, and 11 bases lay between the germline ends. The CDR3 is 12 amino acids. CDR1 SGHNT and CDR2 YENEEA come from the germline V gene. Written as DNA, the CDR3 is TGTGCCAGCAGCTCGGACTTCTCCGAAGCTTTCTTT. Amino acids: CASSSDFSEAFF.

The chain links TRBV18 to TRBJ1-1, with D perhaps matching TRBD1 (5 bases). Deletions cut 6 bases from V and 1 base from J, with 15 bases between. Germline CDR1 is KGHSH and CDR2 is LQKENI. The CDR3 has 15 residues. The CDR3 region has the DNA TGTGCCAGCTCCCCGGGGCTGAGCCAGAACACTGAAGCTTTCTTT. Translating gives CASSPGLSQNTEAFF.

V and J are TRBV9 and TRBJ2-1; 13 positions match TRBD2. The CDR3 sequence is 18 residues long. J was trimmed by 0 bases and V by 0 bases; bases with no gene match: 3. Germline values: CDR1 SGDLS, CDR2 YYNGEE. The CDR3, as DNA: TGTGCCAGCAGCGTAGAACTAGCGGGGGGGAGCTCCTACAATGAGCAGTTCTTC. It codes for CASSVELAGGSSYNEQFF.

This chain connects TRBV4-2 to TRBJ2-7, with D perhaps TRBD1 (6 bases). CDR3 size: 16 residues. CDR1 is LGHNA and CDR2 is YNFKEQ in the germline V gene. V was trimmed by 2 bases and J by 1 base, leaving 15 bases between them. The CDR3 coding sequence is TGTGCCAGCAGCCAACCGGACAGCATAGGGTCCTACGAGCAGTACTTC. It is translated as CASSQPDSIGSYEQYF.

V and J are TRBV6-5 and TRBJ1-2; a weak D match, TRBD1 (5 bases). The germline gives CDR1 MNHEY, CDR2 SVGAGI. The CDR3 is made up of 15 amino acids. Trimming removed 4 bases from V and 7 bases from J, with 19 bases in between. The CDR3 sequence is CASSSQFGGEGGYTF. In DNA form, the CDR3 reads TGTGCCAGCAGTTCGCAGTTTGGGGGGGAGGGTGGCTACACCTTC.

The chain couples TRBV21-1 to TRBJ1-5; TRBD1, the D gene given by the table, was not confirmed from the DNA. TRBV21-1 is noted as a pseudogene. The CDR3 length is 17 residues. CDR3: CASSNGLGGEGNQPQHF. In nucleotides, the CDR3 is TGTGCCAGCAGCAATGGGCTAGGGGGAGAGGGCAATCAGCCCCAGCATTTT.

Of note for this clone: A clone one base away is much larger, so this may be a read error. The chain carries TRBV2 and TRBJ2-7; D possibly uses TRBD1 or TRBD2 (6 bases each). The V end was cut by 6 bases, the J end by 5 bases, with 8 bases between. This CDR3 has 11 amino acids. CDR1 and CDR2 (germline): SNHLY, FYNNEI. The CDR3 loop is CASRGGHEQYF. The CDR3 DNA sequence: TGTGCCAGCAGGGGGGGCCACGAGCAGTACTTC.

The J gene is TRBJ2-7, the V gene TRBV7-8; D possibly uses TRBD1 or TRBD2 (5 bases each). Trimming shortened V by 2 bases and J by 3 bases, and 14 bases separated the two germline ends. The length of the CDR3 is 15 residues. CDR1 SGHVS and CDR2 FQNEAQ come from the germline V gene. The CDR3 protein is CASSLPVSGLYEQYF. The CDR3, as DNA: TGTGCCAGCAGCTTACCGGTGTCGGGGCTCTACGAGCAGTACTTC. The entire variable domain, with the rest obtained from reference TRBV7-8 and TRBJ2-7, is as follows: GAGVSQSPRYKVAKRGQDVALRCDPISGHVSLFWYQQALGQGPEFLTYFQNEAQLDKSGLPSDRFFAERPEGSVSTLKIQRTQQEDSAVYLCASSLPVSGLYEQYFGPGTRLTVT.

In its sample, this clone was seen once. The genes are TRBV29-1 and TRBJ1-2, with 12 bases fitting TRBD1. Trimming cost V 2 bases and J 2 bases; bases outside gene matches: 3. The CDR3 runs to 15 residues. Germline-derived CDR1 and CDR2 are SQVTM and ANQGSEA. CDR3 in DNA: TGCAGCGTTGAAAGGGGGACAGGGGGCAACTATGGCTACACCTTC. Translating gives CSVERGTGGNYGYTF.

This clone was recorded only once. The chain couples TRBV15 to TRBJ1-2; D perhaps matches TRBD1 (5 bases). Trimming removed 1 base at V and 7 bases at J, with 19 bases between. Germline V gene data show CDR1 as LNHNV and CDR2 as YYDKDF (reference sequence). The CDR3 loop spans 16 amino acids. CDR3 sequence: CATSRGSGVWKAGYTF. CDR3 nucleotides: TGTGCCACCAGCAGAGGGTCGGGGGTCTGGAAAGCTGGCTACACCTTC.

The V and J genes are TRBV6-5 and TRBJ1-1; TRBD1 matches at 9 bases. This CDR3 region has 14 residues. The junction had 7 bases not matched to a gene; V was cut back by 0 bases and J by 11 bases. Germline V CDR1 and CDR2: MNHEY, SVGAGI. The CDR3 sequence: CASSYSTGGKKAFF. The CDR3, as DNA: TGTGCCAGCAGTTACTCAACAGGGGGCAAAAAGGCTTTCTTT.

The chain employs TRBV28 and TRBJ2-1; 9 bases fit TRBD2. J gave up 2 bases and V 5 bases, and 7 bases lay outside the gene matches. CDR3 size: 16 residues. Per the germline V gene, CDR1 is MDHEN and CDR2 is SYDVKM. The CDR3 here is CASSPIAGATYNEQFF. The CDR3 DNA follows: TGTGCCAGCAGTCCCATAGCGGGGGCCACCTACAATGAGCAGTTCTTC. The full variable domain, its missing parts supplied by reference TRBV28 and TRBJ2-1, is DVKVTQSSRYLVKRTGEKVFLECVQDMDHENMFWYRQDPGLGLRLIYFSYDVKMKEKGDIPEGYSVSREKKERFSLILESASTNQTSMYLCASSPIAGATYNEQFFGPGTRLTVL.

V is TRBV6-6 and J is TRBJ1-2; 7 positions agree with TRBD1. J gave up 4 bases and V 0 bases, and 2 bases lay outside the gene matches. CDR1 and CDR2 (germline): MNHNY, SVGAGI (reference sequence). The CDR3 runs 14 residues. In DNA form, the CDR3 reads TGTGCCAGCAGTTACTCGACAGGGCCCTATGGCTACACCTTC. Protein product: CASSYSTGPYGYTF.